The 20 T cell receptor beta chains given below trace back to one sample, sequenced in a study of T cell responses to AZD1222 COVID-19 vaccine. Sequenced by immunoSEQ multiplex PCR; TCRdb stores in-frame clones only, minus some. Seen here are tens of thousands of clones, approximately 90% observed once, and the top ten hold around 2%. Here the sequenced sample was peripheral blood, taken on day 0 of AZD1222 vaccination. These receptor sequences come from an adult in good health.

The chain couples TRBV6-5 to TRBJ2-2; D perhaps matches TRBD2 (5 bases). The germline V gene has CDR1 MNHEY and CDR2 SVGAGI. V was cut by 7 bases and J by 1 base, with 10 bases left in between. This CDR3 spans 14 amino acids. DNA of the CDR3: TGTGCCAGCAACGTAGGAGGGAACACCGGGGAGCTGTTTTTT. Translating it yields CASNVGGNTGELFF.

V gene TRBV5-5 combines with J gene TRBJ2-1; D is perhaps TRBD1 or TRBD2 (5 bases each). V shed 3 bases and J shed 5 bases, with 12 bases lying between them. Germline CDR1 and CDR2: SGHKS and YYEKEE (reference sequence). The CDR3 is made up of 14 amino acids. CDR3 sequence: CASSYQGVNNEQFF. The CDR3 DNA is TGTGCCAGCAGCTACCAGGGAGTTAACAATGAGCAGTTCTTC.

The chain carries TRBV29-1 and TRBJ2-5; unclear D gene. CDR1 and CDR2 from the germline V gene are SQVTM and ANQGSEA. This CDR3 is 12 amino acids long. The germline V and J ends were trimmed by 4 bases and 4 bases, with 10 bases remaining between them. CDR3 residues: CSVGRNGETQYF. The CDR3 nucleotides are TGCAGCGTTGGACGTAACGGAGAGACCCAGTACTTC.

This chain links TRBV7-2 with TRBJ1-2; 7 bases align to TRBD1. Germline trimming cut 5 bases from V and 3 bases from J; bases unmatched to any gene: 3. The germline V gene has CDR1 SGHTA and CDR2 FQGNSA. The CDR3 has 13 residues. The CDR3 loop is CASSPDRYYGYTF. DNA of the CDR3: TGTGCCAGCAGCCCGGACAGGTACTATGGCTACACCTTC.

V is TRBV11-2 and J is TRBJ1-4; 11 positions agree with TRBD1. Per the germline V gene, CDR1 is SGHAT and CDR2 is FQNNGV. J lost 10 bases, V lost 5 bases, and 6 bases had no gene match. This CDR3 is built from 14 residues. The CDR3 reads CASSVRDRGVKLFF. The CDR3 DNA is TGTGCCAGCAGCGTCCGGGACAGGGGGGTAAAACTGTTTTTT.

This clone appeared a single time. This chain links TRBV28 with TRBJ1-2; possibly TRBD1 for D (6 bases). The CDR3 has 15 residues. V was cut by 7 bases and J by 2 bases, with 17 bases left in between. Germline-derived CDR1 and CDR2 are MDHEN and SYDVKM. DNA for the CDR3: TGTGCCAGCACCACCTCTCCCACAGGGAACTATGGCTACACCTTC. As protein: CASTTSPTGNYGYTF.

This chain links TRBV4-3 with TRBJ2-7; D is perhaps TRBD2 (6 bases). The germline V gene encodes CDR1 LGHNA and CDR2 YSLEER. V lost 4 bases and J lost 3, with 13 bases in between. The CDR3 runs to 14 residues. This CDR3 is CASSPQTSSYEQYF. CDR3 in DNA: TGCGCCAGCAGCCCCCAGACTAGTAGCTACGAGCAGTACTTC.

This CDR3 reads CASSPVWTGRGQPQHF. CDR3 sequence (DNA): TGTGCCAGCAGCCCTGTTTGGACAGGGAGAGGTCAGCCCCAGCATTTT. The chain couples TRBV27 to TRBJ1-5, with 8 bases fitting TRBD1. Trimming cost V 6 bases and J 6 bases; bases outside gene matches: 13. Germline values: CDR1 MNHEY, CDR2 SMNVEV (reference sequence). The CDR3 has 16 residues.

The V gene is TRBV7-8, the J gene TRBJ2-3; D call uncertain. This CDR3 region has 12 residues. V shed 5 bases and J shed 6 bases, with 9 bases lying between them. Per germline, CDR1 SGHVS and CDR2 FQNEAQ. In DNA form, the CDR3 reads TGTGCCAGCAGCCCCCTAAGGGATACGCAGTATTTT. It specifies CASSPLRDTQYF.

This rearrangement joins TRBV6-2 or TRBV6-3 to TRBJ2-3; no firm D call. V lost 4 bases and J 1 base, leaving 12 bases between the germline ends. CDR3 length: 15 amino acids. Germline V gene sequence: CDR1 MNHEY, CDR2 SVGEGT. The CDR3 is CASSSVGIGTDTQYF. CDR3 DNA sequence: TGTGCCAGCAGTTCGGTGGGGATAGGCACAGATACGCAGTATTTT.

This clone came up once. The chain uses TRBV6-5 and TRBJ2-7, with D possibly matching TRBD2 (5 bases). Germline-derived CDR1 and CDR2 are MNHEY and SVGAGI. CDR3 length: 15 amino acids. The V and J ends lost 5 bases and 2 bases respectively, with 16 bases between them. This chain's CDR3 is CASSLNRLPAYEQYF. For the CDR3, the DNA is TGTGCCAGCAGTCTAAATCGACTACCAGCCTACGAGCAGTACTTC.

This chain connects TRBV10-1 to TRBJ2-3; 15 nucleotides line up with TRBD2. Per the germline V gene, CDR1 is WNHNN and CDR2 is SYGVQD (reference sequence). V dropped 4 bases and J dropped 5; count of bases not matched to a gene: 4. The CDR3 loop spans 16 amino acids. The CDR3 coding sequence is TGCGCCAGCAGTGTCGGACTAGCGGGGGGGGAAGATACGCAGTATTTT. Its protein is CASSVGLAGGEDTQYF.

V is TRBV7-9 and J is TRBJ1-2; 9 bases are a match to TRBD1. V was clipped by 4 bases and J by 8 bases; unmatched bases: 8. This CDR3 has 14 residues. Germline loops: CDR1 SEHNR, CDR2 FQNEAQ (reference sequence). The CDR3 coding sequence is TGTGCCAGCAGCTCCACTCGGGACAGGGCGGGCTACACCTTC. It is translated as CASSSTRDRAGYTF.

This clone came up a few times. This rearrangement joins TRBV11-2 to TRBJ2-5; 8 positions agree with TRBD2. Trimming took 2 bases from V and 4 from J; bases not matched to a gene: 15. The V gene's germline CDR1 is SGHAT and CDR2 FQNNGV. This CDR3 has 18 amino acids. CDR3 in DNA: TGTGCCAGCAGCTTAACCGTCCCGTGGGCGGGGGGCAGAGAGACCCAGTACTTC. This translates into CASSLTVPWAGGRETQYF.

This chain joins TRBV6-1 and TRBJ2-7; D ambiguous. Per the germline V gene, CDR1 is MNHNS and CDR2 is SASEGT. Trimming took off 2 bases at V and 4 bases at J, with 12 bases between the two ends. CDR3 length: 14 amino acids. Here the CDR3 DNA reads TGTGCCAGCAGTGAAAGGTGGAGTTATTACGAGCAGTACTTC. Residues: CASSERWSYYEQYF.

The rearrangement joins TRBV12-3 or TRBV12-4 to TRBJ1-5, with no clear D. The V and J ends lost 3 bases and 6 bases respectively, with 9 bases between them. The CDR3 covers 13 residues. CDR3 in DNA: TGTGCCAGCAGTTTCGGGTTCGGTCAGCCCCAGCATTTT. This sequence encodes CASSFGFGQPQHF.

This chain joins TRBV5-4 and TRBJ2-1; D is unclear. The germline CDR1 and CDR2 sequences are SGHNT and YYREEE (reference sequence). The CDR3 runs 15 residues. Trimming took off 4 bases at V and 5 bases at J, with 16 bases between the two ends. CDR3 sequence reads: CASSPDSSRNNEQFF. CDR3 DNA: TGTGCCAGCAGCCCCGACTCATCCCGGAACAATGAGCAGTTCTTC. The variable domain in full, with the rest retrieved from reference TRBV5-4 and TRBJ2-1, is ETGVTQSPTHLIKTRGQQVTLRCSSQSGHNTVSWYQQALGQGPQFIFQYYREEENGRGNFPPRFSGLQFPNYSSELNVNALELDDSALYLCASSPDSSRNNEQFFGPGTRLTVL.

The V and J genes are TRBV9 and TRBJ1-6; possibly TRBD1 for D (6 bases). The germline CDR1 and CDR2 sequences are SGDLS and YYNGEE. This CDR3 is built from 16 residues. Trimming cost V 3 bases and J 0 bases, with 10 bases left between them. CDR3 sequence reads: CASSGRGGSYNSPLHF. CDR3 DNA: TGTGCCAGCAGCGGCAGGGGTGGCTCCTATAATTCACCCCTCCACTTT.

This rearrangement joins TRBV7-8 to TRBJ2-5; D is unresolved. Germline loops: CDR1 SGHVS, CDR2 FQNEAQ. The CDR3 length is 13 residues. The V and J ends lost 4 bases and 1 base respectively, with 7 bases between them. The CDR3 sequence is CASSSDTQETQYF. CDR3 sequence (DNA): TGTGCCAGCAGCTCCGACACCCAAGAGACCCAGTACTTC. The complete variable domain, with remaining parts taken from reference TRBV7-8 and TRBJ2-5, reads GAGVSQSPRYKVAKRGQDVALRCDPISGHVSLFWYQQALGQGPEFLTYFQNEAQLDKSGLPSDRFFAERPEGSVSTLKIQRTQQEDSAVYLCASSSDTQETQYFGPGTRLLVL.

The CDR3 bases are TGTGCCAGCCGAGGACAGGGGAGTATTGAAAAACTGTTTTTT. Its translation is CASRGQGSIEKLFF. V gene TRBV6-5 combines with J gene TRBJ1-4, with 9 bases aligning to TRBD1. V was pared by 8 bases and J by 7 bases, with 8 bases of the junction left unmatched. CDR1 is MNHEY, CDR2 SVGAGI, per germline. This CDR3 contains 14 residues.